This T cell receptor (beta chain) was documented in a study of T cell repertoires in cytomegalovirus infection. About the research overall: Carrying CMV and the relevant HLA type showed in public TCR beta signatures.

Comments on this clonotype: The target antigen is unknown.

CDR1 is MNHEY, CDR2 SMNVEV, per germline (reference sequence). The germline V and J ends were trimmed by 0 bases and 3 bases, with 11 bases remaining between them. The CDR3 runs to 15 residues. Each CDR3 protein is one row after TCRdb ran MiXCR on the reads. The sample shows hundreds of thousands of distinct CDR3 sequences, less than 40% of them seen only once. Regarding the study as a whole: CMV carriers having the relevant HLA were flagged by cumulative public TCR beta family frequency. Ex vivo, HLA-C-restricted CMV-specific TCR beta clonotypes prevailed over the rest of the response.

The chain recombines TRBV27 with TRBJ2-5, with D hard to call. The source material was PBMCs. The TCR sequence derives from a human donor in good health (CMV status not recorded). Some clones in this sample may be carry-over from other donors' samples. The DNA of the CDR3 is TGTGCCAGCAGTTTATCTTTTCTGAGGAAAGAGACCCAGTACTTC. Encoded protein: CASSLSFLRKETQYF.